A single T cell receptor (beta chain) is shown here with its context. The sample comes from a study of PD-1 blockade in classical Hodgkin lymphoma. Time point specified: newly diagnosed, previously untreated cHL patient sample. A comparison was provided by newly diagnosed, untreated classical Hodgkin lymphoma PBMCs. The length of the CDR3 is 15 residues. Germline V gives CDR1 SGHTA, CDR2 FQGNSA. The V segment lost 5 bases and the J segment 3 bases; nucleotides outside the gene matches: 3. The data were produced by immunoSEQ multiplex PCR, yet TCRdb's version contains in-frame clones alone and is incomplete. The repertoire holds about 21,000 clones, with 90% to 95% as singletons.

The sequenced material came from peripheral blood mononuclear cells (PBMCs). J is TRBJ2-2 and V is TRBV7-2; 10 nucleotides agree with TRBD2. This TCR was recovered from a human donor with classical Hodgkin lymphoma. Written as DNA, the CDR3 is TGTGCCAGCAGCCCCAGCGGGGGGGACACCGGGGAGCTGTTTTTT. This gives the protein CASSPSGGDTGELFF. The full variable domain, completed using reference TRBV7-2 and TRBJ2-2, is GAGVSQSPSNKVTEKGKDVELRCDPISGHTALYWYRQSLGQGLEFLIYFQGNSAPDKSGLPSDRFSAERTGGSVSTLTIQRTQQEDSAVYLCASSPSGGDTGELFFGEGSRLTVL.